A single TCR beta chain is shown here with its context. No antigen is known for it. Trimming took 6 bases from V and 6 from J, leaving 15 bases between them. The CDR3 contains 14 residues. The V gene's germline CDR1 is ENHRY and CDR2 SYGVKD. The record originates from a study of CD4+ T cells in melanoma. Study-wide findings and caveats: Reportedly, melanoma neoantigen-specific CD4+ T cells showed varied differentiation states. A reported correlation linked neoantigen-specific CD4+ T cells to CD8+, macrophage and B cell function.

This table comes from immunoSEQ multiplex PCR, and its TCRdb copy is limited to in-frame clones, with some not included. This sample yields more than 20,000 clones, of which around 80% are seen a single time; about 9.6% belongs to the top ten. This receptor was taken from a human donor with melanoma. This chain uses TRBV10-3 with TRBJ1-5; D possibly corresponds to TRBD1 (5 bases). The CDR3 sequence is CAIRPRGGAQPQHF. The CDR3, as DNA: TGTGCCATCAGGCCTCGGGGGGGAGCTCAGCCCCAGCATTTT.